These T cell receptor beta chains were read from a single sample in a study of regulatory T cells in long-lasting Graves disease. One entry per CDR3 protein results from TCRdb running MiXCR on the multiplex PCR reads. This table has under 450,000 distinct CDR3 sequences, 10% to 15% appearing once. In addition, the sample was reused for a study of T cells in Graves' hyperthyroidism and ophthalmopathy.

Material: peripheral blood mononuclear cells (PBMCs), obtained at new diagnosis, from a patient treated with antithyroid drugs. The receptor set was obtained from a woman between 18 and 29 years old with Graves disease. Both conserved end residues are part of each CDR3.

12 | TRBV7-9 | CASSYRDQPQHF
17 | TRBV7-9 | CASSLGGGGYANQPQHF
13 | TRBV29-1 | CSVDIQGIDTQYF
13 | TRBV6-1 | CASTNGPNQPQHF
17 | TRBV7-9 | CASSSLAAGPAGNTTYF
12 | TRBV28 | CASSPRTRGQYF
17 | TRBV7-7 | CASSPTSGDPAKNIQYF
12 | TRBV18 | CASSPNLDTIYF
14 | TRBV19 | CASSIWGARTEAFF
17 | TRBV7-8 | CASSLDPDRKVSYEQYF
17 | TRBV10-3 | CAISPSSGTSGYNEQFF
17 | TRBV20-1 | CSAIPDHGQGYTDTQYF
16 | TRBV7-9 | CASSLGSGQANYGYTF
14 | TRBV2 | CASSTWGGQGRAFF
16 | TRBV6-1 | CASSEGRGLGNQPQHF
19 | TRBV7-6 | CASSPQNGASGRSHNEQFF
21 | TRBV25-1 | CASSDHPVGTGTWSGANVLTF
15 | TRBV6-1 | CASSGLAGGPDTQYF
16 | TRBV12-3/TRBV12-4 | CASSLAGTYAPSEQYF
17 | TRBV12-3/TRBV12-4 | CASSFMPFQLESHEQFF
16 | TRBV13 | CASSFQGGYSNQPQHF
13 | TRBV18 | CASSLWTDYGYTF
16 | TRBV4-3 | CASSQDLTGGTYEQYF
11 | TRBV10-2 | CASKQGYEQYF
20 | TRBV7-8 | CASSPVRHQLQRRSRNTIYF
15 | TRBV4-3 | CASSPWTSGADTQYF
16 | TRBV20-1 | CSARSPGLAGANEQFF
15 | TRBV6-1 | CASSAAEEPGTEAFF
13 | TRBV9 | CATGGVEGSPLHF
15 | TRBV7-2 | CASSLIAGYTDTQYF
15 | TRBV3-1 | CASSQGDASHNEQFF